The 6 T cell receptor beta chains in this list originate from one sample, sequenced in a study of cytomegalovirus exposure and HLA in healthy donors. This PCR relied on a set of 60 Vbeta primers and 13 Jbeta primers. Clones were sequenced by immunoSEQ multiplex PCR, and TCRdb holds only the in-frame ones, with some missing. The table includes fewer than 200,000 clones, approximately 67% detected once. Material for sequencing was PBMCs. Receptor source: a woman aged 18-35 years in good health and CMV-seropositive.

This sequence joins TRBV6-1 and TRBJ2-5, with 11 positions matching TRBD2. V gave up 3 bases and J gave up 4 bases; unmatched junction bases: 7. Germline CDR1 and CDR2: MNHNS and SASEGT. The CDR3 is 16 amino acids. The CDR3: CASSESSGGALETQYF. DNA for the CDR3: TGTGCCAGCAGTGAGAGTAGCGGGGGGGCATTAGAGACCCAGTACTTC.

This clone was counted once. The chain is built from TRBV30 and TRBJ1-1, with 10 bases matching TRBD1. The trim removed 4 bases at V and 5 bases at J, leaving 10 bases unmatched. The CDR3 extends over 15 amino acids. Germline-derived CDR1 and CDR2 are GTSNPN and SVGIG (reference sequence). CDR3: CAWKTLGQGGTEAFF. The CDR3 nucleotides read TGTGCCTGGAAAACCCTCGGACAGGGGGGGACTGAAGCTTTCTTT.

The V gene is TRBV21-1, the J gene TRBJ1-3. TRBV21-1 is reported as a pseudogene. The length of the CDR3 is 15 residues. CDR3 bases: TGTGCCAGCAGCAAATATCGAGAGGGCTTGCACACCATATATTTT. This sequence encodes CASSKYREGLHTIYF.

V and J are TRBV27 and TRBJ1-2; 9 nucleotides match TRBD1. Germline V gene lookup returns CDR1 MNHEY and CDR2 SMNVEV (reference sequence). Trimming took 5 bases from V and 4 from J; bases not matched to a gene: 8. CDR3 length: 15 residues. This CDR3 is CASSRRGQGFYGYTF. CDR3 bases: TGTGCCAGCAGTCGCCGGGGACAGGGTTTCTATGGCTACACCTTC.

The chain couples TRBV5-6 to TRBJ1-3; tentative D call: TRBD1 (6 bases). Trimming stripped 4 bases from V and 3 bases from J, with 20 bases between. This CDR3 has 17 residues. The V gene's germline CDR1 is SGHDT and CDR2 YYEEEE. The CDR3 protein is CASSHLQGIRFGNTIYF. DNA of the CDR3: TGTGCCAGCAGCCATCTCCAGGGGATACGGTTTGGAAACACCATATATTTT.

The rearrangement joins TRBV10-3 to TRBJ2-7, with a possible D match to TRBD1 (5 bases). Trimming cost V 4 bases and J 0 bases, with 10 bases left between them. CDR1 and CDR2 (germline): ENHRY, SYGVKD. The CDR3 loop spans 14 amino acids. CDR3 loop: CAISGRASSYEQYF. Here the CDR3 DNA reads TGTGCCATCAGTGGCAGGGCCAGCTCCTACGAGCAGTACTTC.